This T cell receptor (beta chain) was obtained from a study of spatial heterogeneity in lung cancer. Looking at the study overall: TCR and UMI combinations that were unique each appeared, on average, more than ten times in raw reads. Study conclusions and caveats: Expanded alpha and beta TCR counts within tumors tracked tumor mutation counts.

Per germline, CDR1 LNHDA and CDR2 SQIVND (reference sequence). CDR3 length equals 14 residues. With 0 bases removed from V and 5 bases from J, the gap between germline ends came to 8 bases. This clonotype occurred many times. The antigen remains unidentified. Because this beta chain is a stray read in a library intended to capture alpha chains, its abundance should not be given much weight. Every molecule of TCR cDNA had its own unique molecular identifier. TCRdb re-analysed the 5' RACE reads in MiXCR, keeping a single row per CDR3 protein. Of about 11,000 distinct CDR3 sequences in the sample, 4% to 6.5% were seen once. The time point is: sample taken at primary tumor resection. The cohort: over 70 early-stage, untreated non-small cell lung cancer patients. No cells were sorted before sequencing. The whole RNA sequenced was extracted from tumor, nontumor lung or frozen PBMC.

The starting material was lung tumor tissue, obtained at surgery. This chain uses TRBV19 with TRBJ1-5; D not certain. This TCR derives from a male donor with early-stage non-small cell lung cancer. In DNA, the CDR3 is TGTGCCAGTAGTATAGACGGGGAGGATCAGCCCCAGCATTTT. It yields the protein CASSIDGEDQPQHF.